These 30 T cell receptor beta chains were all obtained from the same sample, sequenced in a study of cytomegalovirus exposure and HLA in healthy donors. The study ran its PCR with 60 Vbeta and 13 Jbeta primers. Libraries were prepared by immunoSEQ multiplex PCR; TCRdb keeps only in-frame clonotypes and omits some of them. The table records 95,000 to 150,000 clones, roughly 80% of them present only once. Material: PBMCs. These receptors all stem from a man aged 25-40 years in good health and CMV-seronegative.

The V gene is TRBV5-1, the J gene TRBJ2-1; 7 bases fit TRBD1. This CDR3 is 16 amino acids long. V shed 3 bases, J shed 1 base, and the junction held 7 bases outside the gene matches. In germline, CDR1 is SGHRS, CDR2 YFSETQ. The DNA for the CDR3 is TGCGCCAGCAGCTCGGTCCCACAGGGGTCCTACAATGAGCAGTTCTTC. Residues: CASSSVPQGSYNEQFF.

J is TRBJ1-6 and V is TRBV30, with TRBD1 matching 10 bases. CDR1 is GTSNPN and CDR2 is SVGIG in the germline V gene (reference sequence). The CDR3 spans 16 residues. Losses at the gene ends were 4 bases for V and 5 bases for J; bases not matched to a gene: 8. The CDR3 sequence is CAWKRQGAGDNSPLHF. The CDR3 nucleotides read TGTGCCTGGAAGAGACAGGGGGCTGGGGATAATTCACCCCTCCACTTT.

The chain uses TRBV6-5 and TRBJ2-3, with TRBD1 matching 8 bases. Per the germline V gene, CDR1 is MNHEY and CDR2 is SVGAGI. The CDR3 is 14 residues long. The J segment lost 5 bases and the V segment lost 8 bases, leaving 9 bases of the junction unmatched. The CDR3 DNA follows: TGTGCCAGCCAACCTGACAGGGGTGAAGATACGCAGTATTTT. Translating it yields CASQPDRGEDTQYF.

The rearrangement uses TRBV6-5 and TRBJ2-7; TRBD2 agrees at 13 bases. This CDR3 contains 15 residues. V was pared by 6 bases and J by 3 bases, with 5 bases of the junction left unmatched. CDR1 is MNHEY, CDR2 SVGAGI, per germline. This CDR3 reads CASSPGLAGYYEQYF. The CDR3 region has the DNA TGTGCCAGCAGCCCGGGACTAGCGGGGTACTACGAGCAGTACTTC.

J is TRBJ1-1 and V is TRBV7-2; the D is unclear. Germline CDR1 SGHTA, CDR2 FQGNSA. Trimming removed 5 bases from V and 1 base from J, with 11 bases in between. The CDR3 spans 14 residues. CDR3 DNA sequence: TGTGCCAGCAGCCTCCTTTACTGGAACACTGAAGCTTTCTTT. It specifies CASSLLYWNTEAFF. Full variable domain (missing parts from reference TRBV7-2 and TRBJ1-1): GAGVSQSPSNKVTEKGKDVELRCDPISGHTALYWYRQSLGQGLEFLIYFQGNSAPDKSGLPSDRFSAERTGGSVSTLTIQRTQQEDSAVYLCASSLLYWNTEAFFGQGTRLTVV.

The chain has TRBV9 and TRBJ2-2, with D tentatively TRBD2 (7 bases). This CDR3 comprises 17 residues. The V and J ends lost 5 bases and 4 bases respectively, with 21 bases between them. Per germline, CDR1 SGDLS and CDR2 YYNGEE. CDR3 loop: CASRGLNDGGPTGELFF. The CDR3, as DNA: TGTGCCAGCAGGGGCCTGAACGACGGGGGGCCCACCGGGGAGCTGTTTTTT.

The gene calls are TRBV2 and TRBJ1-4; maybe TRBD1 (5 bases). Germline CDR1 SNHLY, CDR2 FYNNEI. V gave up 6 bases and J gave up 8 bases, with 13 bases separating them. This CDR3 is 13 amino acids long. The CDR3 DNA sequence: TGTGCCAGCAGCCTGGGGGGAGGGGAAAAACTGTTTTTT. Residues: CASSLGGGEKLFF.

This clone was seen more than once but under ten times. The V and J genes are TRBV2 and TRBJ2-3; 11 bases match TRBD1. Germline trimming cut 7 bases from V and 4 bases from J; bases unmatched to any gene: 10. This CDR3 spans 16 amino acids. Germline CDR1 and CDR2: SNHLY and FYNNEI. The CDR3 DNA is TGTGCCAGCATGACCCGGGACAGGGGGTTTGCAGATACGCAGTATTTT. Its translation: CASMTRDRGFADTQYF.

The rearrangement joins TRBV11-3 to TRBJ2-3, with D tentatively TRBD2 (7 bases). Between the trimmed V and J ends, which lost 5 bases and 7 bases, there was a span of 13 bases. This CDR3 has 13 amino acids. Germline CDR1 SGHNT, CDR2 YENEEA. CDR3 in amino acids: CASSGGGLNTQYF. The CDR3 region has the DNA TGTGCCAGCAGCGGGGGGGGCCTAAATACGCAGTATTTT.

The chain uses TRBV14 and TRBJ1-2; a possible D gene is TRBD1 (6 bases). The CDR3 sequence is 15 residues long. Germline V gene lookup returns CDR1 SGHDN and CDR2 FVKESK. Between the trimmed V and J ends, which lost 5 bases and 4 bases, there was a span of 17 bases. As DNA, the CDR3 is TGTGCCAGCAGCTCGCGGGGGGGCCCAGTCTATGGCTACACCTTC. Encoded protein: CASSSRGGPVYGYTF.

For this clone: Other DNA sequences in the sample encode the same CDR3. CDR3 sequence reads: CASSQAGRPTDTQYF. The DNA for the CDR3 is TGTGCCAGCAGCCAAGCGGGGAGGCCCACGGATACGCAGTATTTT. The chain recombines TRBV4-2 with TRBJ2-3; D possibly corresponds to TRBD2 (6 bases). Germline loops: CDR1 LGHNA, CDR2 YNFKEQ. This CDR3 contains 15 residues. Trimming removed 1 base from V and 6 bases from J, with 14 bases in between.

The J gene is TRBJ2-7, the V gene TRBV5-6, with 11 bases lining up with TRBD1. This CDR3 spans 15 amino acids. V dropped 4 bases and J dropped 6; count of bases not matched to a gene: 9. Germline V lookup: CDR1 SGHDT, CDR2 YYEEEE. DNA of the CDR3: TGTGCCAGCAGCGAGGACAGGGGGCTTGTCGGCGAGCAGTACTTC. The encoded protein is CASSEDRGLVGEQYF.

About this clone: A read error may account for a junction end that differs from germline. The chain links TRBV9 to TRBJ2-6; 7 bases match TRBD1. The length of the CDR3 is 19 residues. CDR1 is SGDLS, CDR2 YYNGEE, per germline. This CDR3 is CASSSRQGITVSGANGLTF. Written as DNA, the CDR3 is TGTGCCAGCAGCTCCAGACAGGGTATTACCGTCTCTGGGGCCAACGGCCTGACTTTC.

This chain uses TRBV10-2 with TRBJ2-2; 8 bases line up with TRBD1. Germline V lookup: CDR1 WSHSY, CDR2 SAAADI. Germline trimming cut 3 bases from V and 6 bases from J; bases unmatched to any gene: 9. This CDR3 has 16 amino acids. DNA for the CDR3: TGCGCCAGCAGTGATAGTTGGACAGGGAAGGCCGGGGAGCTGTTTTTT. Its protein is CASSDSWTGKAGELFF.

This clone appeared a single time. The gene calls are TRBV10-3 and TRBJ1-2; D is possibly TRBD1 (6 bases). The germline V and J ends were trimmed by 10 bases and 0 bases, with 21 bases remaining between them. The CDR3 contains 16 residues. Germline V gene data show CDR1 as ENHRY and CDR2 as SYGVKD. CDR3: CASTERPGHANYGYTF. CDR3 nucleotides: TGTGCCAGCACCGAACGACCGGGACACGCTAACTATGGCTACACCTTC.

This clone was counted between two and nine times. CDR3 DNA sequence: TGCGCCAGCAGCCGCCTAACAGGGGGCAGGGAGACCCAGTACTTC. It specifies CASSRLTGGRETQYF. V usage is TRBV4-3 and J usage is TRBJ2-5, with 9 bases matching TRBD1. CDR1 and CDR2 (germline): LGHNA, YSLEER. The CDR3 is made up of 15 amino acids. The V and J ends lost 4 bases and 5 bases, in that order; junction bases with no gene match: 8.

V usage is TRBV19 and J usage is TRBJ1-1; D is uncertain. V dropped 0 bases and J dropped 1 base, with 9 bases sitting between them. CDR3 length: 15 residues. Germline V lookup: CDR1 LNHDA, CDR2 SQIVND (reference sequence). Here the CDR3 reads CASSIDQQRNTEAFF. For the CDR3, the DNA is TGTGCCAGTAGTATAGATCAACAGAGGAACACTGAAGCTTTCTTT.

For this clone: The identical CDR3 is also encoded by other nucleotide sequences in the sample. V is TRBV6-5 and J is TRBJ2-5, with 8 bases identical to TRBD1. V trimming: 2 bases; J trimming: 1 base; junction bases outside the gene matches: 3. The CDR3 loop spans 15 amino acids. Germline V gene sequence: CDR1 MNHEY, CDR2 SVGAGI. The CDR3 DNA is TGTGCCAGCAGTTACGGGACAGGACTCCAAGAGACCCAGTACTTC. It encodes CASSYGTGLQETQYF.

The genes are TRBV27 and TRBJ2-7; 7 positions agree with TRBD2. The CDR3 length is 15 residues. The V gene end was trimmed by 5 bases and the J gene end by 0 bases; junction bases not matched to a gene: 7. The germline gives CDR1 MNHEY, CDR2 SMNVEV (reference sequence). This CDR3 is CASSKLALDSYEQYF. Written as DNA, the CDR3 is TGTGCCAGCAGTAAACTAGCGCTCGACTCCTACGAGCAGTACTTC.

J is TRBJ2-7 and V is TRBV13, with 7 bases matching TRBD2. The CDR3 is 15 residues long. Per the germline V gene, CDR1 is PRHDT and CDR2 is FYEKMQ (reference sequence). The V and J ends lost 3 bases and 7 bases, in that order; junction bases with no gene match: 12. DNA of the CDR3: TGTGCCAGCAGCTTCATTGGAGAGCGGGGTCCAGAGCAGTACTTC. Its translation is CASSFIGERGPEQYF.

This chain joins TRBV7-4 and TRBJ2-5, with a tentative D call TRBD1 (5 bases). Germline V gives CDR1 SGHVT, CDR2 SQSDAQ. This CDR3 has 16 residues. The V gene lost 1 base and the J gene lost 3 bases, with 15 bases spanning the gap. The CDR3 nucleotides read TGTGCCAGCAGCTTAGTTGTCGCAGGGTTAGAAGAGACCCAGTACTTC. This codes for CASSLVVAGLEETQYF.

This CDR3 reads CASSQGTTFTDTQYF. As DNA, the CDR3 is TGCGCCAGCAGCCAGGGGACTACCTTCACAGATACGCAGTATTTT. The chain recombines TRBV4-3 with TRBJ2-3, with 7 bases fitting TRBD2. The CDR3 has 15 amino acids. Germline V gives CDR1 LGHNA, CDR2 YSLEER. Trimming removed 3 bases from V and 2 bases from J; junction bases left unmatched: 5.

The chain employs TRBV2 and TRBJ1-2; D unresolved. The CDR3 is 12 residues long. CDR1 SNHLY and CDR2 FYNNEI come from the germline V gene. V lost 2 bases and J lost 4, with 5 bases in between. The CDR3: CASSETRYGYTF. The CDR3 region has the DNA TGTGCCAGCAGTGAAACACGCTATGGCTACACCTTC. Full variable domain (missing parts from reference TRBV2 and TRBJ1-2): EPEVTQTPSHQVTQMGQEVILRCVPISNHLYFYWYRQILGQKVEFLVSFYNNEISEKSEIFDDQFSVERPDGSNFTLKIRSTKLEDSAMYFCASSETRYGYTFGSGTRLTVV.

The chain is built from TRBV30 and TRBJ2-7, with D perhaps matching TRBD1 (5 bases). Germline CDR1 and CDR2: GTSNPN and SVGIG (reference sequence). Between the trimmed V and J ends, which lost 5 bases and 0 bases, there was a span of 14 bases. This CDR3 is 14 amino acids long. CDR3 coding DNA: TGTGCCTGGGAGAGACCAGGGCACTCCTACGAGCAGTACTTC. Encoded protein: CAWERPGHSYEQYF.

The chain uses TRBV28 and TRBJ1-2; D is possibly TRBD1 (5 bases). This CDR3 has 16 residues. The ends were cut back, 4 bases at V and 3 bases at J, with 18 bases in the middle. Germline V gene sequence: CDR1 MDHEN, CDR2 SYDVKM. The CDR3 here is CASSYTLDSPHYGYTF. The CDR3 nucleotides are TGTGCCAGCAGTTACACCCTCGACAGCCCTCACTATGGCTACACCTTC.

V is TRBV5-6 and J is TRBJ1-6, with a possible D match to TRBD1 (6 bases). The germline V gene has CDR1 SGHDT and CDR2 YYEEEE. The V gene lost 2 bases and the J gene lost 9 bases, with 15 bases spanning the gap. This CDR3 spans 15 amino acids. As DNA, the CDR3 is TGTGCCAGCAGCTTACGGGGGGCGCTCCTTTCACCCCTCCACTTT. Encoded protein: CASSLRGALLSPLHF.

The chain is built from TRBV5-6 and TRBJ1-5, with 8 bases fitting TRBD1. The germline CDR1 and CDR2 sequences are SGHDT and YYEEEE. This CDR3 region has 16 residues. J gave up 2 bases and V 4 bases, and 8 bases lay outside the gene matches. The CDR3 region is CASSRSPGQGNQPQHF. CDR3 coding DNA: TGTGCCAGCAGCCGATCCCCGGGACAGGGCAATCAGCCCCAGCATTTT. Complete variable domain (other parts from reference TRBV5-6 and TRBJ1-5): DAGVTQSPTHLIKTRGQQVTLRCSPKSGHDTVSWYQQALGQGPQFIFQYYEEEERQRGNFPDRFSGHQFPNYSSELNVNALLLGDSALYLCASSRSPGQGNQPQHFGDGTRLSIL.

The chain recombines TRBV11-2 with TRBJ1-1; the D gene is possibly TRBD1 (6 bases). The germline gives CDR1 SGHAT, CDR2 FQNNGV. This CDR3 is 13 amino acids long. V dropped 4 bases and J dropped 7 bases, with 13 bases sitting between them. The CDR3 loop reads CASSYSTGVEAFF. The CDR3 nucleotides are TGTGCCAGCAGCTATTCGACAGGAGTTGAAGCTTTCTTT.

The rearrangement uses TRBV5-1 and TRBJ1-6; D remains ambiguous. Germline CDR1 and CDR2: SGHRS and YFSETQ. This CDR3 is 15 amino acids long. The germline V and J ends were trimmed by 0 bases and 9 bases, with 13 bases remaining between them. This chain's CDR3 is CASSLATGSGSPLHF. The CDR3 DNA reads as TGCGCCAGCAGCTTGGCCACCGGATCGGGTTCACCCCTCCACTTT. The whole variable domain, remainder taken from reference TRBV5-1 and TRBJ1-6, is KAGVTQTPRYLIKTRGQQVTLSCSPISGHRSVSWYQQTPGQGLQFLFEYFSETQRNKGNFPGRFSGRQFSNSRSEMNVSTLELGDSALYLCASSLATGSGSPLHFGNGTRLTVT.

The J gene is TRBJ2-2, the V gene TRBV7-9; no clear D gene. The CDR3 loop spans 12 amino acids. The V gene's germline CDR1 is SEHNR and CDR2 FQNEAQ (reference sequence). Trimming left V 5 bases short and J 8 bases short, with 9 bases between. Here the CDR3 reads CASSPPQGELFF. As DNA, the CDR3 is TGTGCCAGCAGCCCCCCTCAGGGGGAGCTGTTTTTT.